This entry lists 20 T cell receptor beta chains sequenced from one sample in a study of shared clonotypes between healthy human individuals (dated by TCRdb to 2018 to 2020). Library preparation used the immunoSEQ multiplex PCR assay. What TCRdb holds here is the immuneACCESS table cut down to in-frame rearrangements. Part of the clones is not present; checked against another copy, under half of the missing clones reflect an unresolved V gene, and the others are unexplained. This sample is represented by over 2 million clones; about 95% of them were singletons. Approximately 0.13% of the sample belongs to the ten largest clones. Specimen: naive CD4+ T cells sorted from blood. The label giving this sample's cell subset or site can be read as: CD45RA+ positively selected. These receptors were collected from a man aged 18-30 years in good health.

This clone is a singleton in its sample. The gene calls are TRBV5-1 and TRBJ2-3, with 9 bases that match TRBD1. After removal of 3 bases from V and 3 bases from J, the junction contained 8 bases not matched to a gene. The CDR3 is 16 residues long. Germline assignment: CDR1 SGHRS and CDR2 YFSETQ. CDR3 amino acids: CASSYVGTGLTDTQYF. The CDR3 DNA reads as TGCGCCAGCAGCTATGTAGGGACAGGGTTGACAGATACGCAGTATTTT.

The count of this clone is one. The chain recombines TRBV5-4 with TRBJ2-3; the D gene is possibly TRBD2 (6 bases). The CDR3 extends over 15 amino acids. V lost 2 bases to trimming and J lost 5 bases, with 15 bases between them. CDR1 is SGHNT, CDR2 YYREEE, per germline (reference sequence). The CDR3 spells CASSLVGYGGDTQYF. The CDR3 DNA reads TGTGCCAGCAGCTTAGTGGGGTACGGGGGAGATACGCAGTATTTT.

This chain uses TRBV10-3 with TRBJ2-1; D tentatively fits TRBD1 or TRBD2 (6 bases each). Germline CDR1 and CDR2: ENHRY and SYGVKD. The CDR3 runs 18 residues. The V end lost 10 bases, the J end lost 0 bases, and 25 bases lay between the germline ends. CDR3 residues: CATLKGDSPPSSYNEQFF. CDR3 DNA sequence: TGTGCCACCCTTAAGGGGGACTCCCCCCCTAGCTCCTACAATGAGCAGTTCTTC.

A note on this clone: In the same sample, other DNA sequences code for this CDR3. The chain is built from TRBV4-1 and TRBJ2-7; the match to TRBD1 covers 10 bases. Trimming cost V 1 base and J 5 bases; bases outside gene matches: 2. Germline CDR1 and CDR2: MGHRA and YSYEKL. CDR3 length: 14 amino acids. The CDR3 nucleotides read TGCGCCAGCAGCCAAGGGACAGGGGGGAACGAGCAGTACTTC. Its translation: CASSQGTGGNEQYF.

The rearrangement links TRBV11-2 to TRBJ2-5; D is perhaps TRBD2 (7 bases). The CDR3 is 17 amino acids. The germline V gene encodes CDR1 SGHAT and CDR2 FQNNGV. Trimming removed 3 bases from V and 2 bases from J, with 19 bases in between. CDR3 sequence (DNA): TGTGCCAGCAGCTTCCGAGGGGGAGCGGGGATACAAGAGACCCAGTACTTC. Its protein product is CASSFRGGAGIQETQYF.

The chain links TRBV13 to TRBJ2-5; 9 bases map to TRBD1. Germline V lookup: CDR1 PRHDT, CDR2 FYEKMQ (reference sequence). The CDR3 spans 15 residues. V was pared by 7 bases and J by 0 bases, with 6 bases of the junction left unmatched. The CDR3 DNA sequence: TGTGCCAGCACCCGGACAGGGGCGTACCAAGAGACCCAGTACTTC. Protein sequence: CASTRTGAYQETQYF.

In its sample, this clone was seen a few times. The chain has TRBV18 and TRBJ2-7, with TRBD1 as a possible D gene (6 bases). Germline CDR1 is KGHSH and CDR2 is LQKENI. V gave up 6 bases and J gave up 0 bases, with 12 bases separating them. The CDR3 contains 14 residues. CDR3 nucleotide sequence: TGTGCCAGCTCTCTGGACAGAAACTCCTACGAGCAGTACTTC. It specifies CASSLDRNSYEQYF.

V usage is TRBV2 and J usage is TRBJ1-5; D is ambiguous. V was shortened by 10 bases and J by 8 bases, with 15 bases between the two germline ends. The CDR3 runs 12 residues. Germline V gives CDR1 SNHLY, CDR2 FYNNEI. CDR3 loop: CATDPPVEPQHF. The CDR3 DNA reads TGTGCCACCGACCCCCCCGTCGAGCCCCAGCATTTT.

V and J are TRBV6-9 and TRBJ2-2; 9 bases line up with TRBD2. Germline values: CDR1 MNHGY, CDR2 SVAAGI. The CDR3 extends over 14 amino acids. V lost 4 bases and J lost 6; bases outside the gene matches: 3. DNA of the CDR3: TGTGCCAGCAGTTGTAAGCGGGGGGCCGGGGAGCTGTTTTTT. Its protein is CASSCKRGAGELFF.

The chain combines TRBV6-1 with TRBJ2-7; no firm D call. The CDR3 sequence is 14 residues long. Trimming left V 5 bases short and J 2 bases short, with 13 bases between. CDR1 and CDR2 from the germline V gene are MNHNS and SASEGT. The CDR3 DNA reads TGTGCCAGCAGTAGCTACCCAGGTACCTACGAGCAGTACTTC. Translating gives CASSSYPGTYEQYF.

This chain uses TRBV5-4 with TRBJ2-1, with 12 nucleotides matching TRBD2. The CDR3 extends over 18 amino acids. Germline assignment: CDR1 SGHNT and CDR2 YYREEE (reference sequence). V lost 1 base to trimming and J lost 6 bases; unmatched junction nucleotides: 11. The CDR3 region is CASSLNPSGGGGSNEQFF. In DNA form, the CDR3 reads TGTGCCAGCAGCTTGAATCCTAGCGGGGGGGGCGGAAGCAATGAGCAGTTCTTC.

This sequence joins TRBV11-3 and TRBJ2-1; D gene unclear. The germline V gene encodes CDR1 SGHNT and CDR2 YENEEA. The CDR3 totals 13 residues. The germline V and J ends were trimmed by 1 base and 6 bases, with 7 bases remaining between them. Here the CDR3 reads CASSLVFPNEQFF. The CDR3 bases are TGTGCCAGCAGCTTAGTCTTTCCCAATGAGCAGTTCTTC.

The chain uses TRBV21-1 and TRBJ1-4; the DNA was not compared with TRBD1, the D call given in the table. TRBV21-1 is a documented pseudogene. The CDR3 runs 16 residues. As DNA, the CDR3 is TGTGCCAGCAGCAATGGGGCTCAGGGGGCCGGTGAAAAACTGTTTTTT. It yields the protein CASSNGAQGAGEKLFF.

The CDR3 DNA reads TGTGCCAGCACCCTCATGGGGGGCCTTCAAGAGACCCAGTACTTC. Its protein product is CASTLMGGLQETQYF. The genes are TRBV2 and TRBJ2-5, with D perhaps assigned TRBD1 or TRBD2 (6 bases each). The CDR3 spans 15 residues. The V and J ends lost 7 bases and 2 bases respectively, with 17 bases between them. Per germline, CDR1 SNHLY and CDR2 FYNNEI.

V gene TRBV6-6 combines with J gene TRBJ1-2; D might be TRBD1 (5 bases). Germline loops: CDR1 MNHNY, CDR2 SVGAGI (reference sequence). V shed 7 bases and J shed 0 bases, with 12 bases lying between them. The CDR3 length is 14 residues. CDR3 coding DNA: TGTGCCAGCACCCTGACAGACACTAACTATGGCTACACCTTC. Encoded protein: CASTLTDTNYGYTF.

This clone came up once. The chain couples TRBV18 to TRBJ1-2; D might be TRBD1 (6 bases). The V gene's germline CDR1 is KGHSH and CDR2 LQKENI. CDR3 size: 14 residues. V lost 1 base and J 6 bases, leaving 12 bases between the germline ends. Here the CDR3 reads CASSPRGADNGYTF. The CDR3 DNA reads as TGTGCCAGCTCACCACGGGGGGCTGATAATGGCTACACCTTC.

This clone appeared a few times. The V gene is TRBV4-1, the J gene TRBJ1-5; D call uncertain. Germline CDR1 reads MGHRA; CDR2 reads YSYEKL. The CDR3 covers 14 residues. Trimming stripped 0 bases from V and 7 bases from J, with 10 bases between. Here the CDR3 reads CASSQEGKAQPQHF. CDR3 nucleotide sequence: TGCGCCAGCAGCCAAGAGGGGAAGGCACAGCCCCAGCATTTT.

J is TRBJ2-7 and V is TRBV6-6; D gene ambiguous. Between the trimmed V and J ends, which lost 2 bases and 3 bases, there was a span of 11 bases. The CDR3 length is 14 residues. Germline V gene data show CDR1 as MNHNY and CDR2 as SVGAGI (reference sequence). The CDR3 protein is CASSYLEQNYEQYF. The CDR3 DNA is TGTGCCAGCAGTTACCTTGAACAGAACTACGAGCAGTACTTC.

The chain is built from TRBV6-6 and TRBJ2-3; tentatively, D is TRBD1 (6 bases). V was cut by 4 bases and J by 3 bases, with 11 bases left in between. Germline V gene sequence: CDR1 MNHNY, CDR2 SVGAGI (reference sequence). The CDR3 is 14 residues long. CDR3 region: CASSSYRDTDTQYF. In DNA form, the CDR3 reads TGTGCCAGCAGTTCCTACAGGGATACAGATACGCAGTATTTT.

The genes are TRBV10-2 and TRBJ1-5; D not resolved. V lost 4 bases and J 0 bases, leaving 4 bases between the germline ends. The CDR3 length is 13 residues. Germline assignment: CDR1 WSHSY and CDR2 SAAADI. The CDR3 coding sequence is TGCGCCAGCAGTGGAAATAGCAATCAGCCCCAGCATTTT. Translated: CASSGNSNQPQHF.